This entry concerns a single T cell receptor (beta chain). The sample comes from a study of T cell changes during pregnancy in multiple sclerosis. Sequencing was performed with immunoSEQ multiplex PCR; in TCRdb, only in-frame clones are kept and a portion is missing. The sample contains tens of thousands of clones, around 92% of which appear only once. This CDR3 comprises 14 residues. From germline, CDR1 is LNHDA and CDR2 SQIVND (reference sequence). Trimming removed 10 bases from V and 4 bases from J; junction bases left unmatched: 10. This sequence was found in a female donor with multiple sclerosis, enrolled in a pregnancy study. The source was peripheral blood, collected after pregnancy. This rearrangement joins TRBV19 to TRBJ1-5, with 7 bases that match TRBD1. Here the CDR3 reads CAISSGGPNQPQHF. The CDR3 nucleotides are TGTGCCATCTCTTCAGGGGGACCTAATCAGCCCCAGCATTTT. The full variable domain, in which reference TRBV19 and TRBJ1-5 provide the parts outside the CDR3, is DGGITQSPKYLFRKEGQNVTLSCEQNLNHDAMYWYRQDPGQGLRLIYYSQIVNDFQKGDIAEGYSVSREKKESFPLTVTSAQKNPTAFYLCAISSGGPNQPQHFGDGTRLSIL.